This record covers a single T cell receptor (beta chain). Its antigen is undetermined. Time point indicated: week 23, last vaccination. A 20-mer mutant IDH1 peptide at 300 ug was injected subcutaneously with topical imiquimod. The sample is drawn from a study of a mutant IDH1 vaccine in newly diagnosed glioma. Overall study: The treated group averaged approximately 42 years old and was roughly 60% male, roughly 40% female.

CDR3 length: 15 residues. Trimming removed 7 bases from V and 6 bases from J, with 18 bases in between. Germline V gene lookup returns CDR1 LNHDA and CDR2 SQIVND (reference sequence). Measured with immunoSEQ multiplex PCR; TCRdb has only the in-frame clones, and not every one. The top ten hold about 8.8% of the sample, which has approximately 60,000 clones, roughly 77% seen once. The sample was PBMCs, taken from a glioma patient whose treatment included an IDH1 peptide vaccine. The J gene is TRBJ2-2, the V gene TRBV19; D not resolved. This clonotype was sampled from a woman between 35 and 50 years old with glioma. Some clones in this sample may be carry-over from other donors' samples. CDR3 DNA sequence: TGTGCCAGTATGCCAGATGAATCCCAGGCCGGGGAGCTGTTTTTT. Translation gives CASMPDESQAGELFF.